This T cell receptor (beta chain) was sequenced in a study of cytomegalovirus exposure and HLA in healthy donors. Study-level background: Researchers previously reported finding fewer than 140 million unique TCR beta sequences from roughly 180 million T cells. Unique TCRs numbering some 77 million, obtained from HLA-typed donors, made up an early data release.

Deletions cut 0 bases from V and 0 bases from J, with 5 bases between. This CDR3 is built from 14 residues. Germline-derived CDR1 and CDR2 are MNHEY and SVGAGI. Worth noting for this clone: Its target is unknown.

The primer mix had 60 Vbeta and 13 Jbeta primers. Assay used: immunoSEQ multiplex PCR; TCRdb lists only in-frame clones, some missing. There are 45,000 to 65,000 clones in the sample; 65% to 85% occur only once, and 1.6% lies in the top ten. General study points: The investigators catalogued 150 to 200 TCR beta chains as cytomegalovirus-associated.

The origin of this receptor is a man aged 25 to 40 in good health and CMV-seronegative. The sequenced sample was PBMCs. J is TRBJ2-5 and V is TRBV6-5; D remains unclear. The CDR3 bases are TGTGCCAGCAGTTACTCGCTAGACCAAGAGACCCAGTACTTC. Its protein is CASSYSLDQETQYF.